What follows is one TCR beta chain and its context. The CDR3 is 15 residues long. V was clipped by 0 bases and J by 4 bases; unmatched bases: 5. Germline lookup yields CDR1 DFQATT and CDR2 SNEGSKA (reference sequence). This sample is drawn from a study of CD8 T cells in ankylosing spondylitis. Making the TCR beta libraries involved quantitative 5'-RACE with molecular barcodes. MiXCR, applied by TCRdb to the 5' RACE reads, yields one record per CDR3 protein. Of some 290,000 distinct CDR3 sequences in the sample, around 20% were seen once. The chain joins TRBV20-1 to TRBJ2-2; 7 nucleotides align to TRBD1. The sequenced sample was blood, either unsorted or a sorted T cell fraction (not recorded which). The origin of this receptor is a male donor with ankylosing spondylitis or in good health (not recorded which). The CDR3 DNA reads TGCAGTGCTAGAGACAACAGGGGCGGCACCGGGGAGCTGTTTTTT. Translated, it gives CSARDNRGGTGELFF.